A few counts support the clone carrying this T cell receptor (beta chain). Its antigen is undetermined. TCRdb reprocessed the reads via MiXCR and lists one record per CDR3 protein. The repertoire has under 850,000 distinct CDR3 sequences, roughly 35% of them found once; the top ten carry 2.5% to 3%. The CDR3 is made up of 15 amino acids. V was pared by 3 bases and J by 4 bases, with 14 bases between. CDR1 SGHTA and CDR2 FQGNSA come from the germline V gene. The data derive from a study of T cell repertoires in cytomegalovirus infection. On the study more broadly: CMV infection plus the matching HLA type was flagged by public TCR beta signatures. General study findings and limits: Carriage of CMV together with the relevant HLA was identifiable through cumulative public TCR beta family frequency.

J is TRBJ2-3 and V is TRBV7-2; D remains unclear. The sample consisted of PBMCs. The source of this sequence is a human donor in good health (CMV status not recorded). Some clones in this sample may be carry-over from other donors' samples. Written as DNA, the CDR3 is TGTGCCAGCAGCTTTCCTGGTAGTGTCGCAGATACGCAGTATTTT. It yields the protein CASSFPGSVADTQYF.